This TCR beta chain was captured in a study of cytomegalovirus exposure and HLA in healthy donors. Study-wide points: Three chains linked to CMV were shown in vitro to be specific for CMV antigens.

With respect to this clone: Its antigen is unknown. Other DNA sequences in this specimen translate into the identical CDR3.

This CDR3 is 13 amino acids long. The V end was cut by 6 bases, the J end by 0 bases, with 6 bases between. Looked up from germline, CDR1 is MNHEY and CDR2 is SMNVEV (reference sequence). Assay: immunoSEQ multiplex PCR; the TCRdb copy retains only in-frame clones and omits some. This sample has some 200,000 clones, with 84% found just once. The clonotype originates from a woman aged 25 to 39 in good health and CMV-seropositive. The specimen was PBMCs. This sequence joins TRBV27 and TRBJ1-3; D unresolved. CDR3 nucleotide sequence: TGTGCCAGCAGGCGAAGCTCTGGAAACACCATATATTTT. Its protein is CASRRSSGNTIYF.